This T cell receptor beta chain was found in a study of beta chain features in type 1 diabetes. Germline CDR1 reads MGHRA; CDR2 reads YSYEKL. The V end lost 3 bases, the J end lost 0 bases, and 13 bases lay between the germline ends. The CDR3 contains 16 residues. This clone showed up just a few times. Its antigen is not identified. Of the isolated RNA, all was reverse transcribed, and so the sequenced material was expressed TCRB transcripts. Sequencing was performed with immunoSEQ multiplex PCR; in TCRdb, only in-frame clones are kept and a portion is missing. The sample contains roughly 170,000 clones, about 12% of which appear only once. Without exception, sorted populations had purity beyond 98%. Study-wide points: The similarity of naive, central memory and Treg TCRB repertoires appeared greater among patients than among healthy donors.

The V call is TRBV4-1, the J call TRBJ2-3; a weak D match, TRBD1 (6 bases). The TCR originated in a woman aged 18-29 years in good health. The sample taken for sequencing was central memory CD4+ T cells from blood. The CDR3 loop is CASSHPQGKSTDTQYF. The DNA of the CDR3 is TGCGCCAGCAGCCATCCGCAGGGGAAAAGCACAGATACGCAGTATTTT.